This T cell receptor (beta chain) emerged from a study of blood T cell repertoires in COVID-19. About the study: Acute and convalescent COVID-19 specimens originated in the United States, Italy and Spain. PBMCs, B-cell-depleted T cells, or T cells provided the cDNA or gDNA that made up the material.

Under the authors' procedure: Reference gene primer amplification gave estimated nucleated cell counts. The protocol was immunoSEQ multiplex PCR, while the TCRdb copy is restricted to in-frame clones and leaves out a portion. That table gives V, J and clone size, and the DNA gave D and trimming. The sample lists a few hundred thousand clones, about 91% occurring once. With 4 bases removed from V and 6 bases from J, the gap between germline ends came to 16 bases. Germline CDR1 reads MNHEY; CDR2 reads SMNVEV (reference sequence). The CDR3 length is 15 residues. The chain has TRBV27 and TRBJ2-1; a possible D gene is TRBD2 (7 bases). Material for sequencing was peripheral blood. The clonotype comes from a woman aged 25 to 39 who had recovered from COVID-19. The CDR3 spells CASSYLRGGPNEQFF. The CDR3 DNA follows: TGTGCCAGCAGTTATCTACGCGGGGGCCCCAATGAGCAGTTCTTC.